A selection of T cell receptor beta chains follows, all from one sample in a study of CD8 T cells in ankylosing spondylitis. TCRdb processed the 5' RACE reads anew with MiXCR; each CDR3 protein has one entry. Seen here are about 400,000 distinct CDR3 sequences, 20% to 25% observed once, and the top ten hold 13%. The sequencing sample was made of blood, either unsorted or a sorted T cell fraction (not recorded which). The receptors here all came from a male donor with ankylosing spondylitis or in good health (not recorded which). Both conserved end residues are part of each CDR3. Fields, in order: V gene, J gene, D gene, clone size, CDR3 length, CDR3 protein, CDR3 DNA. A D gene is named only where the DNA matches it firmly. For some rows the clone size is stated as once, few or many, or as a class when expanded; others skip it.

>TRBV20-1|TRBJ2-7|TRBD2|.|15
CSANSGVLAGYEQYF
TGCAGTGCTAACTCGGGAGTGCTAGCGGGATACGAGCAGTACTTC
>TRBV24-1|TRBJ2-3|.|few|14
CATSDLGLTDTQYF
TGTGCCACCAGTGACTTAGGGCTCACAGATACGCAGTATTTT
>TRBV7-9|TRBJ2-7|.|few|14
CASSFVTEAYEQYF
TGTGCCAGCAGCTTCGTGACAGAAGCCTACGAGCAGTACTTC
>TRBV12-3/TRBV12-4|TRBJ1-5|.|few|14
CASSSDWVVQPQHF
TGTGCCAGCAGTTCCGATTGGGTCGTCCAGCCCCAGCATTTT
>TRBV5-1|TRBJ2-3|TRBD2|few|16
CASSRTGTTSTDTQYF
TGCGCCAGCAGCAGAACCGGGACTACCAGCACAGATACGCAGTATTTT
>TRBV12-3/TRBV12-4|TRBJ1-2|.|many|13
CASSLPGWYGYTF
TGTGCCAGCAGTTTGCCAGGGTGGTATGGCTACACCTTC
>TRBV12-3/TRBV12-4|TRBJ2-1|.|.|13
CASSNRADNEQFF
TGTGCCAGCAGTAACCGGGCTGACAATGAGCAGTTCTTC
>TRBV7-2|TRBJ1-1|.|.|15
CASSLSPRPNTEAFF
TGTGCCAGCAGCTTGTCCCCTAGACCGAACACTGAAGCTTTCTTT
>TRBV12-3/TRBV12-4|TRBJ1-2|.|few|12
CASTGSHYGYTF
TGTGCCAGCACGGGATCCCACTATGGCTACACCTTC
>TRBV28|TRBJ2-1|.|.|13
CASSFRVVDEQFF
TGTGCCAGCAGTTTTCGGGTTGTGGATGAGCAGTTCTTC
>TRBV7-9|TRBJ1-1|.|few|17
CASSLRAGGGWAEEAFF
TGTGCCAGCAGCTTACGGGCAGGAGGCGGCTGGGCTGAAGAAGCTTTCTTT
>TRBV12-3/TRBV12-4|TRBJ2-3|TRBD2|few|15
CASGPGDYSTDTQYF
TGTGCCAGCGGCCCGGGGGACTATAGCACAGATACGCAGTATTTT
>TRBV20-1|TRBJ2-7|.|.|12
CSARDKFDEQYF
TGCAGTGCTAGAGATAAATTTGACGAGCAGTACTTC
>TRBV7-9|TRBJ2-3|TRBD2|.|17
CASSPRLAGIHTDTQYF
TGTGCCAGCAGCCCAAGACTAGCGGGGATCCACACAGATACGCAGTATTTT
>TRBV20-1|TRBJ2-1|.|.|14
CSARSTALIYEQFF
TGCAGTGCTAGAAGTACAGCCCTTATCTATGAGCAGTTCTTC
>TRBV7-9|TRBJ2-7|.|few|13
CASSHPLTDEQYF
TGTGCCAGCAGCCACCCACTAACCGACGAGCAGTACTTC
>TRBV27|TRBJ2-2|.|.|12
CASSQAAGELFF
TGTGCCAGCAGCCAGGCAGCCGGGGAGCTGTTTTTT
>TRBV12-3/TRBV12-4|TRBJ2-1|.|.|14
CASTHDTVPHEQFF
TGTGCCAGCACCCACGACACGGTCCCCCATGAGCAGTTCTTC
>TRBV12-3/TRBV12-4|TRBJ2-1|.|once|16
CASTLGGTVTWNEQLF
TGTGCCAGCACCTTAGGCGGGACAGTAACTTGGAATGAGCAGCTCTTC
>TRBV5-1|TRBJ2-1|.|few|13
CASSLYSYNEQVF
TGCGCCAGCAGTCTGTACAGTTACAATGAGCAGGTCTTC
>TRBV4-1|TRBJ2-7|.|.|14
CASSQGQVAREQYF
TGCGCCAGCAGCCAAGGGCAGGTAGCTCGCGAGCAGTACTTC
>TRBV10-3|TRBJ2-3|TRBD1|.|16
CAISESDRAGADTQYF
TGTGCCATCAGTGAGTCCGACAGGGCGGGCGCAGATACGCAGTATTTT
>TRBV29-1|TRBJ2-1|.|.|13
CSVGQSPYNEQFF
TGCAGCGTTGGACAGAGCCCCTACAATGAGCAGTTCTTC
>TRBV7-9|TRBJ2-7|TRBD1|.|16
CASSLGGGQGFGEQYF
TGTGCCAGCAGCTTAGGAGGGGGACAGGGGTTTGGCGAGCAGTACTTC
>TRBV6-1|TRBJ2-7|TRBD1|.|16
CASREGIGQGAGEQYF
TGTGCCAGCAGAGAGGGAATCGGGCAGGGGGCTGGAGAGCAGTACTTC
>TRBV20-1|TRBJ2-3|.|.|15
CTQDGEKYRTDTQYF
TGCACTCAGGACGGGGAAAAATACCGCACAGATACGCAGTATTTT
>TRBV5-1|TRBJ2-1|.|.|12
CASRGGINEQFF
TGCGCCAGCAGGGGCGGAATCAATGAGCAGTTCTTC
>TRBV29-1|TRBJ2-3|.|.|13
CSVDSGATDTQYF
TGCAGCGTTGACTCGGGGGCCACAGATACGCAGTATTTT
>TRBV7-9|TRBJ2-3|.|few|13
CASSFEDGTTQYF
TGTGCCAGCAGCTTTGAAGACGGGACGACGCAGTATTTT
>TRBV15|TRBJ2-1|.|few|14
CATSSATLGDEQFF
TGTGCCACCAGCAGCGCCACGCTAGGTGATGAGCAGTTCTTC
>TRBV5-1|TRBJ1-6|TRBD1|few|14
CASSPGQGDSPLHF
TGCGCCAGCAGCCCGGGACAGGGTGATTCACCCCTCCACTTT
>TRBV27|TRBJ2-7|.|.|14
CASSSRTATYEQYF
TGTGCCAGCAGTTCCCGGACAGCGACCTACGAGCAGTACTTC
>TRBV18|TRBJ2-7|TRBD1|few|14
CASSYYRGPYEQYF
TGTGCCAGCTCCTATTACAGGGGGCCCTACGAGCAGTACTTC
>TRBV28|TRBJ2-7|.|.|14
CASSFRDTTYEQYF
TGTGCCAGCAGTTTTCGGGACACAACCTACGAGCAGTACTTC
>TRBV6-1|TRBJ2-7|TRBD1|.|13
CASRQGLIYEQYF
TGTGCCAGCAGACAGGGGTTGATCTACGAGCAGTACTTC
>TRBV5-4|TRBJ2-7|TRBD2|.|15
CASSSAGTTLSEQYF
TGTGCCAGCAGCTCGGCCGGGACTACTTTGTCCGAGCAGTACTTC
>TRBV7-9|TRBJ2-1|.|.|15
CASSLVAGGGNEQFF
TGTGCCAGCAGCTTAGTTGCCGGGGGCGGCAATGAGCAGTTCTTC
>TRBV29-1|TRBJ2-1|.|few|16
CSVETSSVYSHNEQFF
TGCAGCGTTGAAACGTCTAGCGTCTATTCCCACAATGAGCAGTTCTTC
>TRBV12-3/TRBV12-4|TRBJ2-1|.|.|14
CASSRNLDPNEQFF
TGTGCCAGCAGTCGAAATCTTGACCCGAATGAGCAGTTCTTC
>TRBV6-1|TRBJ2-7|TRBD2|.|15
CASTPGGDQIYEQYF
TGTGCCAGCACCCCGGGGGGGGATCAAATCTACGAGCAGTACTTC
>TRBV7-9|TRBJ2-1|.|.|12
CASSVPGNEQFF
TGTGCCAGCAGCGTACCAGGGAATGAGCAGTTCTTC
>TRBV30|TRBJ2-7|.|.|12
CAWTDSSYEQYF
TGTGCCTGGACCGACAGCTCCTACGAGCAGTACTTC
>TRBV7-2|TRBJ2-7|.|few|13
CASSLSEPYEQYF
TGTGCCAGCAGCTTATCAGAGCCCTACGAGCAGTACTTC
>TRBV14|TRBJ2-7|TRBD1|few|17
CASSQEGGDRNTYEQYF
TGTGCCAGCAGCCAAGAAGGAGGGGACAGGAATACCTACGAGCAGTACTTC
>TRBV29-1|TRBJ2-1|TRBD2|.|15
CSGEDRGVSYNEQFF
TGCAGCGGTGAGGATCGGGGGGTCTCCTACAATGAGCAGTTCTTC
>TRBV20-1|TRBJ2-3|.|many|15
CSAGRLGGNTDTQYF
TGCAGTGCTGGCCGGCTGGGGGGAAACACAGATACGCAGTATTTT
>TRBV11-2|TRBJ2-3|TRBD2|many|15
CASSLGTSGGDTQYF
TGTGCCAGCAGCTTAGGGACTAGCGGGGGAGATACGCAGTATTTT
>TRBV20-1|TRBJ2-1|TRBD1|few|13
CSAEGQGDNEQFF
TGCAGTGCTGAGGGACAGGGGGACAATGAGCAGTTCTTC
>TRBV14|TRBJ2-7|TRBD2|once|13
CASSRTSWGEQYF
TGTGCCAGCAGCCGGACTAGCTGGGGGGAGCAGTACTTC
>TRBV12-3/TRBV12-4|TRBJ2-5|.|few|13
CASEDSLQETQYF
TGTGCCAGTGAGGACTCCCTCCAAGAGACCCAGTACTTC